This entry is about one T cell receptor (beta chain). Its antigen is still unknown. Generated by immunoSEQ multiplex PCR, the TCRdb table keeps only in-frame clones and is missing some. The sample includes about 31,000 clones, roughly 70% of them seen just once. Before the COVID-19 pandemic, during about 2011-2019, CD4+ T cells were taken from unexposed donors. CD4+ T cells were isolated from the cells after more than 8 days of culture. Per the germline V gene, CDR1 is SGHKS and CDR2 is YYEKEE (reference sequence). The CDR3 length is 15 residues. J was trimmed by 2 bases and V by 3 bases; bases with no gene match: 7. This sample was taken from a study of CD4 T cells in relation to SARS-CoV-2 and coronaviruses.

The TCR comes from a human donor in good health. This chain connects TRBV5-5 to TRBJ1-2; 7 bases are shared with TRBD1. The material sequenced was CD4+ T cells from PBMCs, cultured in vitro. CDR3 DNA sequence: TGTGCCAGCAGCTGGGGACAGAATCAGAACTATGGCTACACCTTC. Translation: CASSWGQNQNYGYTF. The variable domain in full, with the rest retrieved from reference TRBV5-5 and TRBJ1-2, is DAGVTQSPTHLIKTRGQQVTLRCSPISGHKSVSWYQQVLGQGPQFIFQYYEKEERGRGNFPDRFSARQFPNYSSELNVNALLLGDSALYLCASSWGQNQNYGYTFGSGTRLTVV.